This T cell receptor (beta chain) was sequenced during a study of molecular identifiers for immune sequencing clone quantification. TCRdb ran MiXCR on the PCR reads and lists one entry per CDR3 protein. The sample consists of roughly 40,000 distinct CDR3 sequences, around 20% of them appearing once. The source is a human donor in good health. Some libraries in this study had Jurkat cell RNA spiked in. What was sequenced was naive CD8+ T cells from blood, with Jurkat cell RNA spiked in. Indicated subset: FACS-sorted CD8+CD4-CCR7+CD45RA+ naive T cells.

CDR3 loop: CASSGVGREANEQFF. The CDR3 nucleotides read TGTGCCAGCAGTGGGGTAGGGCGGGAGGCCAATGAGCAGTTCTTC. The chain uses TRBV2 and TRBJ2-1, with 8 bases that match TRBD2. Per the germline V gene, CDR1 is SNHLY and CDR2 is FYNNEI. The CDR3 is made up of 15 amino acids. J was trimmed by 6 bases and V by 4 bases; bases with no gene match: 8.